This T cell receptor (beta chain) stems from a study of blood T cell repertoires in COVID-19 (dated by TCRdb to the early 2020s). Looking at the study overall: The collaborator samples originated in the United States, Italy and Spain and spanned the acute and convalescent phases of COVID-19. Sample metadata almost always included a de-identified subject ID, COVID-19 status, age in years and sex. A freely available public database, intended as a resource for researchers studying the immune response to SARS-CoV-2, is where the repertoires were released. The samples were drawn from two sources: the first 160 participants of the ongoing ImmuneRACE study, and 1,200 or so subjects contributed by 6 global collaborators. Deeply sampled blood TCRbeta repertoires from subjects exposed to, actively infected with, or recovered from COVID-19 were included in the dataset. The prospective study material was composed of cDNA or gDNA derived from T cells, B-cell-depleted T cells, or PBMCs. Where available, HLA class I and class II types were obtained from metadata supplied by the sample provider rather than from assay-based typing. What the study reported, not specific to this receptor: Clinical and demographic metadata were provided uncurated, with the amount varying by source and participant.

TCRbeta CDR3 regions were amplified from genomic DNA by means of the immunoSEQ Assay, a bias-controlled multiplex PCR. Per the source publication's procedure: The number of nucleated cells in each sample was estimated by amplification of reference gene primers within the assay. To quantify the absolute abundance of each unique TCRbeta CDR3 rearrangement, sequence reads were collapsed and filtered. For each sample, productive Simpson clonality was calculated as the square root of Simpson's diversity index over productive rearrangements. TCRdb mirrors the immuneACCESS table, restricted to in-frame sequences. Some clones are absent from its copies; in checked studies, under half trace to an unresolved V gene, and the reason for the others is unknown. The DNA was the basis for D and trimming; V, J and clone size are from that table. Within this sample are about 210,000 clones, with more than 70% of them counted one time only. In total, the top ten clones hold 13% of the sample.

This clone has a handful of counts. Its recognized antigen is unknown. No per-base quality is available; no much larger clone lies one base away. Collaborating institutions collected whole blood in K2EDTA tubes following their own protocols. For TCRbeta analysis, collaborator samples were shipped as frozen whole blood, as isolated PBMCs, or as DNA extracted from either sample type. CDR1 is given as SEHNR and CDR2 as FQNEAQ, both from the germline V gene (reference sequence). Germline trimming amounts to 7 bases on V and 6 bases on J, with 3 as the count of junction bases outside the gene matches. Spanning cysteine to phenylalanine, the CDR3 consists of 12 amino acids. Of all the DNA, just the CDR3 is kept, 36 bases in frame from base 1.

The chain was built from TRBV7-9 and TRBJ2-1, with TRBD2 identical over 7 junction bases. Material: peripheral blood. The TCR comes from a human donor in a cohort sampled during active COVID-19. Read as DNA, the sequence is TGTGCCAGCACCTCGGGGGGCAATGAGCAGTTCTTC. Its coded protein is CASTSGGNEQFF.